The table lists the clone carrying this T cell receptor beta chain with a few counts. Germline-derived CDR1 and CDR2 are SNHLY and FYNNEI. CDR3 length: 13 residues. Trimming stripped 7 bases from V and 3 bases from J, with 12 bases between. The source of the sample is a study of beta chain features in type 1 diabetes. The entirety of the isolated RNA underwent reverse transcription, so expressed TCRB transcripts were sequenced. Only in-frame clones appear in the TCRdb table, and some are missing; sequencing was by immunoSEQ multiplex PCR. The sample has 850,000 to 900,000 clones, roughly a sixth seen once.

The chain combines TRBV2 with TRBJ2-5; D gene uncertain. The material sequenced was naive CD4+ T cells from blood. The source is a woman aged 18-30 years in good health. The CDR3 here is CASTRYPEETQYF. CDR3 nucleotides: TGTGCCAGCACCCGCTACCCGGAAGAGACCCAGTACTTC. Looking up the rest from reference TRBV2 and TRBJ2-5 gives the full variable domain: EPEVTQTPSHQVTQMGQEVILRCVPISNHLYFYWYRQILGQKVEFLVSFYNNEISEKSEIFDDQFSVERPDGSNFTLKIRSTKLEDSAMYFCASTRYPEETQYFGPGTRLLVL.